This TCR beta chain appears in the sequencing data of a study of blood T cell repertoires in COVID-19. About the study: Samples taken during acute and convalescent COVID-19 were collected in the United States, Italy and Spain. The cDNA or gDNA used as material had been derived from T cells, B-cell-depleted T cells, or PBMCs.

This clone came up once. The V segment lost 5 bases and the J segment 6 bases; nucleotides outside the gene matches: 6. Looked up from germline, CDR1 is LNHDA and CDR2 is SQIVND (reference sequence). The CDR3 has 14 residues. Authors' analysis steps: Cell counts per sample came from amplifying reference gene primers. Clones were sequenced by immunoSEQ multiplex PCR, and TCRdb holds only the in-frame ones, with some missing. V and J calls and clone size follow that table, whereas D and trimming were derived from the DNA. The table includes 81,000 or so clones, more than 80% detected once. The sequence was obtained from a human donor in a cohort sampled during active COVID-19. The specimen was peripheral blood. The V call is TRBV19, the J call TRBJ1-1, with TRBD1 matching 10 bases. CDR3 residues: CASSRTGTGAEAFF. In DNA, the CDR3 is TGTGCCAGTAGTCGCACCGGGACAGGGGCTGAAGCTTTCTTT.